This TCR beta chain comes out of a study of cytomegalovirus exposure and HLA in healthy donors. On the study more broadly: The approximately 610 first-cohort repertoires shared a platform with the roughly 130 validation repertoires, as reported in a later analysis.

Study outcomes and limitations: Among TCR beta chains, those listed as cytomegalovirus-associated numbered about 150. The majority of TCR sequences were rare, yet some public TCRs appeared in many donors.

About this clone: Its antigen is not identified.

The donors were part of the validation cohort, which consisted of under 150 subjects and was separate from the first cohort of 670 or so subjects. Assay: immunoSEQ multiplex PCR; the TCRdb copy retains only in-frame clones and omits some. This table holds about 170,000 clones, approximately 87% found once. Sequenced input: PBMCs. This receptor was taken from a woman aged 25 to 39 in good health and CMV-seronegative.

The CDR3 DNA follows: TGTGCCAGCAGCGGACGGGACAGGGAACCCGGGGAGCTGTTTTTT. Amino acids: CASSGRDREPGELFF. The rearrangement joins TRBV7-4 to TRBJ2-2; 9 bases line up with TRBD1. The CDR3 runs to 15 residues. V lost 5 bases to trimming and J lost 6 bases; unmatched junction nucleotides: 7. Germline-derived CDR1 and CDR2 are SGHVT and SQSDAQ. The whole variable domain, remainder taken from reference TRBV7-4 and TRBJ2-2, is GAGVSQSPRYKVAKRGRDVALRCDSISGHVTLYWYRQTLGQGSEVLTYSQSDAQRDKSGRPSGRFSAERPERSVSTLKIQRTEQGDSAVYLCASSGRDREPGELFFGEGSRLTVL.